Shown below are 23 T cell receptor beta chains from a single sample sequenced in a study of cytomegalovirus exposure and HLA in healthy donors. Both 60 Vbeta primers and 13 Jbeta primers went into the PCR. Libraries were prepared by immunoSEQ multiplex PCR; TCRdb keeps only in-frame clonotypes and omits some of them. The data contain some 180,000 clones, about four fifths of them singletons. Input material: PBMCs. Receptor source: a female donor in good health and CMV-seronegative.

In its sample, this clone was seen a few times. V usage is TRBV2 and J usage is TRBJ2-2; 8 bases are a match to TRBD1. Unmatched junction bases numbered 2, after V lost 6 bases and J lost 5 bases. Germline lookup yields CDR1 SNHLY and CDR2 FYNNEI. The CDR3 is 13 amino acids. The CDR3 sequence: CASRRTGTGELFF. The DNA for the CDR3 is TGTGCCAGCAGGAGGACAGGGACCGGGGAGCTGTTTTTT.

The chain links TRBV4-1 to TRBJ1-5; D remains unclear. There are 13 residues in the CDR3. The V and J ends lost 1 base and 6 bases respectively, with 7 bases between them. The germline V gene has CDR1 MGHRA and CDR2 YSYEKL. For the CDR3, the DNA is TGCGCCAGCAGCCAAGTACGGGGTCAGCCCCAGCATTTT. Amino acid sequence: CASSQVRGQPQHF.

V and J are TRBV7-2 and TRBJ2-7; D unclear. Germline V gene sequence: CDR1 SGHTA, CDR2 FQGNSA. V was shortened by 4 bases and J by 4 bases, with 8 bases between the two germline ends. The CDR3 covers 12 residues. Written as DNA, the CDR3 is TGTGCCAGCAGCTACGCCCGGTACGAGCAGTACTTC. It encodes CASSYARYEQYF.

The V call is TRBV7-9, the J call TRBJ2-5; 8 nucleotides agree with TRBD1. The V segment lost 0 bases and the J segment 6 bases; nucleotides outside the gene matches: 6. Germline V gives CDR1 SEHNR, CDR2 FQNEAQ (reference sequence). The CDR3 contains 15 residues. This CDR3 reads CASSLALGQGKTQYF. In DNA form, the CDR3 reads TGTGCCAGCAGCTTAGCGCTAGGACAGGGAAAGACCCAGTACTTC.

Only one count was recorded for this clone. Written as DNA, the CDR3 is TGCGCCAGCAGTGAGTCCTCACAGATAAACACTGAAGCTTTCTTT. It specifies CASSESSQINTEAFF. The rearrangement links TRBV10-1 to TRBJ1-1; D remains ambiguous. CDR1 is WNHNN and CDR2 is SYGVQD in the germline V gene (reference sequence). The CDR3 has 15 residues. V lost 0 bases to trimming and J lost 2 bases, with 10 bases between them.

CDR3 nucleotides: TGTGCCAGCGCTCAGGGGGCGGGAGATACGCAGTATTTT. As protein: CASAQGAGDTQYF. The rearrangement links TRBV27 to TRBJ2-3; TRBD1 matches 8 bases. Germline-derived CDR1 and CDR2 are MNHEY and SMNVEV (reference sequence). J gave up 5 bases and V 8 bases, and 6 bases lay outside the gene matches. CDR3 length: 13 residues.

In this sample, this clone turned up a few times. This sequence joins TRBV11-2 and TRBJ2-2; no firm D call. CDR3 size: 14 residues. The V and J ends lost 4 bases and 1 base respectively, with 7 bases between them. The germline gives CDR1 SGHAT, CDR2 FQNNGV. This CDR3 is CASSSRQNTGELFF. In nucleotides, the CDR3 is TGTGCCAGCAGCTCACGACAGAACACCGGGGAGCTGTTTTTT.

The chain couples TRBV9 to TRBJ1-1; the D is unclear. The CDR3 has 13 amino acids. Looked up from germline, CDR1 is SGDLS and CDR2 is YYNGEE. The V and J ends lost 0 bases and 7 bases respectively, with 10 bases between them. CDR3 residues: CASSVGGRNEAFF. The CDR3 DNA sequence: TGTGCCAGCAGCGTAGGAGGGAGAAATGAAGCTTTCTTT.

The CDR3, as DNA: TGTGCCAGCAGTTATACAGGGAGAAACACTGAAGCTTTCTTT. It translates to CASSYTGRNTEAFF. This sequence joins TRBV6-5 and TRBJ1-1, with D possibly matching TRBD1 (6 bases). Germline V CDR1 and CDR2: MNHEY, SVGAGI. The CDR3 has 14 amino acids. Trimming took 3 bases from V and 2 from J, leaving 10 bases between them.

V and J are TRBV5-1 and TRBJ2-5; 8 positions match TRBD2. Trimming took 7 bases from V and 3 from J; bases not matched to a gene: 11. CDR1 and CDR2 from the germline V gene are SGHRS and YFSETQ. The CDR3 totals 15 residues. The CDR3 region has the DNA TGCGCCAGCGGCGTGATCGGGACTAGTGAAGAGACCCAGTACTTC. This gives the protein CASGVIGTSEETQYF.

V is TRBV25-1 and J is TRBJ1-1; perhaps TRBD1 as D (5 bases). V was trimmed by 4 bases and J by 3 bases, leaving 9 bases between them. The CDR3 loop spans 13 amino acids. Germline CDR1 MGHDK, CDR2 SYGVNS. This CDR3 reads CASSGGGYTEAFF. The CDR3 DNA follows: TGTGCCAGCAGTGGGGGGGGGTACACTGAAGCTTTCTTT. The full variable domain, rest sourced from reference TRBV25-1 and TRBJ1-1, is EADIYQTPRYLVIGTGKKITLECSQTMGHDKMYWYQQDPGMELHLIHYSYGVNSTEKGDLSSESTVSRIRTEHFPLTLESARPSHTSQYLCASSGGGYTEAFFGQGTRLTVV.

This rearrangement joins TRBV6-5 to TRBJ2-7; 12 nucleotides agree with TRBD1. The length of the CDR3 is 15 residues. With 0 bases clipped from V and 5 bases from J, the junction kept 2 bases outside the gene matches. Germline V gives CDR1 MNHEY, CDR2 SVGAGI. The CDR3 DNA follows: TGTGCCAGCAGTTACTCCGGGACAGGGGGCGACGAGCAGTACTTC. Its translation: CASSYSGTGGDEQYF.

The chain recombines TRBV5-1 with TRBJ2-2, with 7 nucleotides matching TRBD1. Germline V CDR1 and CDR2: SGHRS, YFSETQ. J was trimmed by 0 bases and V by 4 bases; bases with no gene match: 6. This CDR3 has 16 amino acids. The DNA for the CDR3 is TGCGCCAGCAGCCTCCGGACAGGCTCGAACACCGGGGAGCTGTTTTTT. Encoded protein: CASSLRTGSNTGELFF.

This clone was seen a few times. This chain links TRBV30 with TRBJ2-7, with D perhaps TRBD1 (6 bases). Germline CDR1 and CDR2: GTSNPN and SVGIG (reference sequence). V shed 3 bases and J shed 3 bases, with 24 bases lying between them. This CDR3 region has 17 residues. CDR3 nucleotides: TGTGCCTGGAGCGGTATTCATCCCTGGACAGAATTCTACGAGCAGTACTTC. Amino acids: CAWSGIHPWTEFYEQYF.

The chain couples TRBV7-9 to TRBJ1-4, with unresolved D. The CDR3 loop spans 16 amino acids. CDR1 SEHNR and CDR2 FQNEAQ come from the germline V gene (reference sequence). Trimming stripped 4 bases from V and 0 bases from J, with 12 bases between. CDR3 nucleotides: TGTGCCAGCAGCTCCTATAAACCTTCAACTAATGAAAAACTGTTTTTT. Encoded protein: CASSSYKPSTNEKLFF.

The V gene is TRBV28, the J gene TRBJ1-2; the match to TRBD1 covers 10 bases. CDR3 length: 14 residues. CDR1 MDHEN and CDR2 SYDVKM come from the germline V gene. The V gene end was trimmed by 7 bases and the J gene end by 3 bases; junction bases not matched to a gene: 5. The CDR3 here is CASKFDRGHYGYTF. CDR3 nucleotide sequence: TGTGCCAGCAAATTCGACAGGGGGCACTATGGCTACACCTTC.

The rearrangement uses TRBV5-5 and TRBJ2-7; D is perhaps TRBD1 (5 bases). V was cut by 4 bases and J by 5 bases, with 19 bases left in between. Germline V gives CDR1 SGHKS, CDR2 YYEKEE (reference sequence). CDR3 size: 15 residues. The CDR3 DNA reads TGTGCCAGCAGCCTGCTCGACAGTTGGGGAAACGAGCAGTACTTC. Translated, it gives CASSLLDSWGNEQYF.

The count of this clone is one. This sequence joins TRBV7-9 and TRBJ2-5; D call uncertain. The CDR3 length is 12 residues. V lost 6 bases and J 2 bases, leaving 7 bases between the germline ends. CDR1 is SEHNR and CDR2 is FQNEAQ in the germline V gene (reference sequence). This chain's CDR3 is CASRGLQETQYF. The CDR3 DNA reads TGTGCCAGCAGGGGCCTACAAGAGACCCAGTACTTC.

Of note for this clone: Other DNA sequences of this sample code for an identical CDR3. The chain has TRBV9 and TRBJ1-4; TRBD1 matches 8 bases. Germline V lookup: CDR1 SGDLS, CDR2 YYNGEE. The CDR3 length is 15 residues. After removal of 0 bases from V and 6 bases from J, the junction contained 4 bases not matched to a gene. Here the CDR3 DNA reads TGTGCCAGCAGCGTAGCCTTGGGACAGGATGAAAAACTGTTTTTT. It specifies CASSVALGQDEKLFF.

V is TRBV19 and J is TRBJ2-7, with 9 bases that match TRBD1. Germline V CDR1 and CDR2: LNHDA, SQIVND (reference sequence). This CDR3 is 14 amino acids long. Germline trimming cut 5 bases from V and 5 bases from J; bases unmatched to any gene: 7. The CDR3 nucleotides are TGTGCCAGTAGTTATCGACAGGGGGTTCACGAGCAGTACTTC. Encoded protein: CASSYRQGVHEQYF.

This chain joins TRBV5-1 and TRBJ2-5, with TRBD2 identical over 7 bases. The germline V gene has CDR1 SGHRS and CDR2 YFSETQ. The CDR3 length is 15 residues. Trimming at V came to 4 bases and at J to 5 bases, leaving 11 bases not matched to a gene. Written as DNA, the CDR3 is TGCGCCAGCAGCCGACGGGGACTGCGGGGGGAGACCCAGTACTTC. Translating gives CASSRRGLRGETQYF.

The chain joins TRBV4-1 to TRBJ2-7; possibly TRBD2 for D (6 bases). V was shortened by 1 base and J by 0 bases, with 10 bases between the two germline ends. CDR1 and CDR2 from the germline V gene are MGHRA and YSYEKL. The CDR3 length is 15 residues. The CDR3 DNA is TGCGCCAGCAGCCAAGGGGGACTGGTCTCCTACGAGCAGTACTTC. Protein sequence: CASSQGGLVSYEQYF.

The genes are TRBV5-6 and TRBJ2-5; 9 nucleotides align to TRBD2. J lost 4 bases, V lost 1 base, and 11 bases had no gene match. Germline loops: CDR1 SGHDT, CDR2 YYEEEE. This CDR3 has 17 amino acids. The CDR3 bases are TGTGCCAGCAGCTTGACAGGGGCTAGCGGGAACTTAGAGACCCAGTACTTC. Residues: CASSLTGASGNLETQYF. Variable domain in full (rest from reference TRBV5-6 and TRBJ2-5): DAGVTQSPTHLIKTRGQQVTLRCSPKSGHDTVSWYQQALGQGPQFIFQYYEEEERQRGNFPDRFSGHQFPNYSSELNVNALLLGDSALYLCASSLTGASGNLETQYFGPGTRLLVL.